The 14 T cell receptor beta chains below come from one sample, sequenced in a study of shared clonotypes between healthy human individuals. Only in-frame clones appear in the TCRdb table, and some are missing; sequencing was by immunoSEQ multiplex PCR. Among around 340,000 clones listed, 73% were seen once. The sample was memory CD4+ T cells sorted from blood. Sample subset: CD45RA-negative fraction. The receptors stem from a young man in good health.

The chain is built from TRBV19 and TRBJ2-3, with 12 bases matching TRBD2. The CDR3 contains 16 residues. V dropped 9 bases and J dropped 2; count of bases not matched to a gene: 9. Germline loops: CDR1 LNHDA, CDR2 SQIVND (reference sequence). CDR3 in DNA: TGTGCCAGCATGAGACTAGCGGGAGCGATCACAGATACGCAGTATTTT. Encoded protein: CASMRLAGAITDTQYF. The variable domain in full, with the rest retrieved from reference TRBV19 and TRBJ2-3, is DGGITQSPKYLFRKEGQNVTLSCEQNLNHDAMYWYRQDPGQGLRLIYYSQIVNDFQKGDIAEGYSVSREKKESFPLTVTSAQKNPTAFYLCASMRLAGAITDTQYFGPGTRLTVL.

This clone came up many times. The chain has TRBV28 and TRBJ1-2; D possibly corresponds to TRBD1 (6 bases). CDR1 and CDR2 from the germline V gene are MDHEN and SYDVKM. V was shortened by 2 bases and J by 4 bases, with 11 bases between the two germline ends. The CDR3 runs 14 residues. The CDR3 region is CASSLPGQSYGYTF. The CDR3 region has the DNA TGTGCCAGCAGTTTACCCGGACAGAGCTATGGCTACACCTTC.

The chain links TRBV5-1 to TRBJ2-2, with TRBD1 identical over 9 bases. Trimming took 3 bases from V and 3 from J; bases not matched to a gene: 9. CDR3 length: 17 residues. Germline CDR1 SGHRS, CDR2 YFSETQ. The CDR3 bases are TGCGCCAGCAGCTCCTCCGGACAGGGGAGGTACACCGGGGAGCTGTTTTTT. It encodes CASSSSGQGRYTGELFF. The full variable domain, completed using reference TRBV5-1 and TRBJ2-2, is KAGVTQTPRYLIKTRGQQVTLSCSPISGHRSVSWYQQTPGQGLQFLFEYFSETQRNKGNFPGRFSGRQFSNSRSEMNVSTLELGDSALYLCASSSSGQGRYTGELFFGEGSRLTVL.

The chain couples TRBV5-3 to TRBJ2-7; unclear D gene. TRBV5-3 carries the ORF label, with uncertain function. The CDR3 sequence is 17 residues long. Trimming shortened V by 5 bases and J by 8 bases, and 29 bases separated the two germline ends. CDR3 residues: CARSLPCGVRDLFKQYF. The CDR3 DNA reads TGTGCCAGAAGTCTGCCATGTGGGGTAAGGGATTTATTCAAGCAGTACTTC.

The chain carries TRBV10-3 and TRBJ2-1, with D perhaps matching TRBD1 (5 bases). With 8 bases removed from V and 6 bases from J, the gap between germline ends came to 23 bases. The CDR3 runs to 16 residues. The V gene's germline CDR1 is ENHRY and CDR2 SYGVKD. The CDR3 DNA reads as TGTGCCATCCGCCTCTCGTTAGCAGATAGGGGCAATGAGCAGTTCTTC. Its protein is CAIRLSLADRGNEQFF.

V and J are TRBV2 and TRBJ2-1; D call uncertain. Per germline, CDR1 SNHLY and CDR2 FYNNEI. Deletions cut 6 bases from V and 6 bases from J, with 15 bases between. The CDR3 length is 14 residues. The CDR3 loop reads CASRVLKAINEQFF. In DNA, the CDR3 is TGTGCCAGCAGAGTCCTCAAGGCCATCAATGAGCAGTTCTTC.

This chain joins TRBV5-1 and TRBJ1-2; perhaps TRBD1 as D (6 bases). The CDR3 runs to 13 residues. CDR1 SGHRS and CDR2 YFSETQ come from the germline V gene. Trimming stripped 2 bases from V and 4 bases from J, with 9 bases between. CDR3 amino acids: CASSLDRTYGYTF. CDR3 DNA: TGCGCCAGCAGCTTAGACAGGACCTATGGCTACACCTTC.

This clone turned up a few times. The chain uses TRBV7-2 and TRBJ1-5, with a weak D call TRBD1 (5 bases). This CDR3 spans 15 amino acids. Germline V gene sequence: CDR1 SGHTA, CDR2 FQGNSA. V shed 2 bases and J shed 2 bases, with 10 bases lying between them. The CDR3 protein is CASSLYGGGNQPQHF. The CDR3 nucleotides are TGTGCCAGCAGCTTATATGGAGGGGGCAATCAGCCCCAGCATTTT.

This clone turned up a few times. The genes are TRBV2 and TRBJ2-7; the D gene is possibly TRBD2 (6 bases). Germline assignment: CDR1 SNHLY and CDR2 FYNNEI. The CDR3 has 15 amino acids. Trimming took off 6 bases at V and 0 bases at J, with 15 bases between the two ends. CDR3 nucleotide sequence: TGTGCCAGCAGCTTAGGAGGGAGCGTCTCCTACGAGCAGTACTTC. It yields the protein CASSLGGSVSYEQYF.

There are a few counts of this clone. The gene calls are TRBV6-1 and TRBJ1-3; TRBD1 might be the D (6 bases). Germline lookup yields CDR1 MNHNS and CDR2 SASEGT. V was shortened by 2 bases and J by 8 bases, with 19 bases between the two germline ends. This CDR3 has 16 amino acids. The CDR3: CASSERFGQIPDTIYF. CDR3 DNA sequence: TGTGCCAGCAGTGAACGTTTTGGACAGATCCCGGACACCATATATTTT.

The rearrangement links TRBV7-2 to TRBJ1-5; D is unclear. Germline V gene data show CDR1 as SGHTA and CDR2 as FQGNSA. V was shortened by 1 base and J by 2 bases, with 9 bases between the two germline ends. The CDR3 is 15 amino acids. In nucleotides, the CDR3 is TGTGCCAGCAGCTTAGGGGGAGAGGGCAATCAGCCCCAGCATTTT. It is translated as CASSLGGEGNQPQHF.

The chain employs TRBV29-1 and TRBJ1-5; 7 bases agree with TRBD1. Germline assignment: CDR1 SQVTM and CDR2 ANQGSEA. Losses at the gene ends were 6 bases for V and 3 bases for J; bases not matched to a gene: 11. The CDR3 has 15 residues. The CDR3 DNA reads TGCAGCGTACGACAAACCACAGGGGACAATCAGCCCCAGCATTTT. Amino acids: CSVRQTTGDNQPQHF.

The V gene is TRBV27, the J gene TRBJ1-4; unclear D gene. In germline, CDR1 is MNHEY, CDR2 SMNVEV (reference sequence). The V end lost 2 bases, the J end lost 3 bases, and 10 bases lay between the germline ends. CDR3 length: 15 amino acids. The CDR3 is CASSLSRVSNEKLFF. CDR3 in DNA: TGTGCCAGCAGTTTAAGCCGAGTGTCTAATGAAAAACTGTTTTTT.

The V call is TRBV5-4, the J call TRBJ2-7, with 11 bases aligning to TRBD2. CDR3 length equals 16 residues. V was clipped by 4 bases and J by 5 bases; unmatched bases: 11. CDR1 and CDR2 from the germline V gene are SGHNT and YYREEE (reference sequence). In nucleotides, the CDR3 is TGTGCCAGCAGCGGTAGAACTAGCGGGAGTTTCCACGAGCAGTACTTC. Translated: CASSGRTSGSFHEQYF.